This T cell receptor beta chain was obtained from a study of shared clonotypes between healthy human individuals. Study context: CD4 naive and CD4 memory each took three plates per donor, while CD8 naive took two and CD8 memory one. Study-wide results and limits: There were few donors, and this limited the genetic and exposure-history diversity represented.

Authors' data handling: With immunoSEQ giving junction-only sequences and no quality scores, filtering differed. Measured with immunoSEQ multiplex PCR; TCRdb has only the in-frame clones, and not every one. From that table come the V and J calls and clone size; the DNA was used to work out D and trimming. The table shows approximately 720,000 clones, with roughly 70% occurring only once. The CDR3 is 14 residues long. From germline, CDR1 is SNHLY and CDR2 FYNNEI. In its sample, this clone was seen once. Its matching antigen is unknown. Its ends do not fully match the called genes, so a read error is possible.

The chain recombines TRBV2 with TRBJ2-1; TRBD1 aligns across 7 bases. The sequence came from a young woman in good health. The sample comprised memory CD4+ T cells sorted from blood. The subset was: CD45RA-negative fraction. In nucleotides, the CDR3 is TGTGCCAGCAGTGAGCTAGGGACAGTCAATGTGCAGTTCTTC. Translating gives CASSELGTVNVQFF.